This TCR beta chain derives from a study of molecular identifiers for immune sequencing clone quantification. This clonotype was seen at least ten times. This CDR3 is 15 amino acids long. After removal of 3 bases from V and 1 base from J, the junction contained 6 bases not matched to a gene. In TCRdb, the PCR reads were re-called with MiXCR into one record per CDR3 protein. The data show 70,000 to 95,000 distinct CDR3 sequences, 15% to 20% seen once. The V call is TRBV12-3 or TRBV12-4, the J call TRBJ2-7, with 7 bases that match TRBD1. Sequencing input: naive CD8+ T cells from blood, with Jurkat cell RNA spiked in. Subset described: FACS-sorted CD8+CD4-CCR7+CD45RA+ naive T cells. The origin of this receptor is a human donor in good health. Some libraries in this study had Jurkat cell RNA spiked in. CDR3 DNA sequence: TGTGCCAGCAGTTTTTGGACAGGAGGTTCCTACGAGCAGTACTTC. Translated: CASSFWTGGSYEQYF.